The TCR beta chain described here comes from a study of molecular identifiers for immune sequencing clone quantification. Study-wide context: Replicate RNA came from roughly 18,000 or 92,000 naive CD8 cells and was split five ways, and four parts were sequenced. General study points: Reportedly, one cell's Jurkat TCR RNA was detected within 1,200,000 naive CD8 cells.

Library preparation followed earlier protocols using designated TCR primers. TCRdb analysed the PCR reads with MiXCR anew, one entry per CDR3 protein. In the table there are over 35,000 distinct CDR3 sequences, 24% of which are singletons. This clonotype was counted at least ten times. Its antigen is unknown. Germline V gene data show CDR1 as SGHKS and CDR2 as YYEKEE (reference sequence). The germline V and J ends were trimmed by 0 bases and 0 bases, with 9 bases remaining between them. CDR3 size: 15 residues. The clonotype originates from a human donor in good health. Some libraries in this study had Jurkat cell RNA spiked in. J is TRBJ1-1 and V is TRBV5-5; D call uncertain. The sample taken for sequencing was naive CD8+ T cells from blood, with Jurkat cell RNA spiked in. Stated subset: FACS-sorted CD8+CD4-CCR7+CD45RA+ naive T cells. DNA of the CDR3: TGTGCCAGCAGCTTGGGAGCGGGATTGAACACTGAAGCTTTCTTT. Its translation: CASSLGAGLNTEAFF.